Here is one T cell receptor beta chain with its context. Its antigen is unidentified. Trimming removed 1 base from V and 4 bases from J, with 8 bases in between. This CDR3 is built from 14 residues. Per germline, CDR1 MGHRA and CDR2 YSYEKL. As defined, naive CD8 cells were CD45RO-negative and positively selected for CCR7, with terminally differentiated effector memory CD45RA+ cells excluded. This record comes from a study of shared clonotypes between healthy human individuals. Study findings and constraints: Among several donors, about 5% of naive CD4 clonotypes were found in common. Researchers sampled only blood; tissue repertoires likely differ.

Sequencing was performed with immunoSEQ multiplex PCR; in TCRdb, only in-frame clones are kept and a portion is missing. Among around 1.9 million clones listed, about 93% were seen once. The TCR originated in a man aged 18 to 29 in good health. Some clones in this sample may be carry-over from other donors' samples. Sequenced input: naive CD8+ T cells from PBMCs. This chain connects TRBV4-1 to TRBJ2-1; unclear D gene. The DNA for the CDR3 is TGCGCCAGCAGCCAAGGGATGGAGTACAATGAGCAGTTCTTC. Its protein is CASSQGMEYNEQFF.